A selection of T cell receptor beta chains follows, all from one sample in a study of cytomegalovirus exposure and HLA in healthy donors. Sequencing was performed with immunoSEQ multiplex PCR; in TCRdb, only in-frame clones are kept and a portion is missing. The repertoire includes 90,000 to 100,000 clones, around 77% of them detected once, and less than 8.5% sits in the top ten. The sequencing sample was made of PBMCs. These receptors originate from a female donor in good health and CMV-seronegative. CDR3s include the opening cysteine and the closing phenylalanine or tryptophan. Fields, in order: V gene, clone size, J gene, D gene, CDR3 protein, CDR3 DNA. D genes are given only for firm matches. Expanded clones get a size class; other rows say once, few or many, or leave the size out.

TRBV2	NA	TRBJ1-5	TRBD1	CASSRTGGEFHQPQHF	TGTGCCAGCAGTAGGACAGGGGGCGAATTTCATCAGCCCCAGCATTTT
TRBV5-1	once	TRBJ2-3	TRBD2	CASSLFGREGRDTQYF	TGCGCCAGCAGCTTGTTTGGGCGGGAGGGCCGAGATACGCAGTATTTT
TRBV7-9	NA	TRBJ2-7	NA	CASSSFTWGFYEQYF	TGTGCCAGCAGCTCCTTCACGTGGGGCTTCTACGAGCAGTACTTC
TRBV6-5	NA	TRBJ2-1	NA	CASSPVSVYLEQFF	TGTGCCAGCAGTCCCGTCTCGGTCTACCTTGAGCAGTTCTTC
TRBV27	NA	TRBJ1-2	TRBD1	CASSPRQGNNYGYTF	TGTGCCAGCAGTCCGCGACAGGGCAATAACTATGGCTACACCTTC
TRBV7-6	NA	TRBJ1-1	NA	CASSLQANTEAFF	TGTGCCAGCAGCTTACAGGCTAACACTGAAGCTTTCTTT
TRBV15	NA	TRBJ2-1	NA	CATSREGLVYNEQFF	TGTGCCACCAGCAGAGAGGGACTCGTTTACAATGAGCAGTTCTTC
TRBV7-6	NA	TRBJ2-1	NA	CASSLGAYYNEQFF	TGTGCCAGCAGCTTGGGGGCCTACTACAATGAGCAGTTCTTC
TRBV28	NA	TRBJ1-2	TRBD1	CASSLPGQGFGYTF	TGTGCCAGCAGTTTACCAGGACAGGGCTTCGGCTACACCTTC
TRBV10-2	NA	TRBJ1-6	NA	CASSDVRSSYNSPLHF	TGCGCCAGCAGTGATGTGCGGAGCTCCTATAATTCACCCCTCCACTTT
TRBV5-1	NA	TRBJ2-1	NA	CASTELTDEQFF	TGCGCCAGCACCGAACTAACGGATGAGCAGTTCTTC
TRBV6-6	once	TRBJ1-1	TRBD1	CASSYPQGGMNTEAFF	TGTGCCAGCAGTTACCCACAGGGGGGGATGAACACTGAAGCTTTCTTT
TRBV2	NA	TRBJ1-5	NA	CASSDPGQPQHF	TGTGCCAGCAGTGATCCCGGGCAGCCCCAGCATTTT
TRBV13	NA	TRBJ2-2	NA	CASSLDRDPGELFF	TGTGCCAGCAGCTTAGACCGGGATCCCGGGGAGCTGTTTTTT
TRBV2	NA	TRBJ2-3	NA	CASSEGGTPLVWDTQYF	TGTGCCAGCAGTGAGGGGGGTACACCCCTCGTATGGGATACGCAGTATTTT